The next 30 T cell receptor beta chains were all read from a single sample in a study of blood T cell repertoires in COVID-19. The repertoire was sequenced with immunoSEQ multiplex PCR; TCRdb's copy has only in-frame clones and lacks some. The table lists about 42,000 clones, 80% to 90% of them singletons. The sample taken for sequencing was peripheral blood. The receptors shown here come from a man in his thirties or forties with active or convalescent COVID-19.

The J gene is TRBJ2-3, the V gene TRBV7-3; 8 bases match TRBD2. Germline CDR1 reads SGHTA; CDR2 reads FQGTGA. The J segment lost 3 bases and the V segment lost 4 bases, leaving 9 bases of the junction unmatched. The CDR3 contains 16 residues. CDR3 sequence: CASSSQPGLDTDTQYF. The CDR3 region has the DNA TGTGCCAGCAGCTCACAACCGGGACTAGATACAGATACGCAGTATTTT.

The CDR3 region is CASTSTATRHISNTEAFF. DNA for the CDR3: TGTGCCAGCACCTCGACAGCGACGAGACACATTTCGAACACTGAAGCTTTCTTT. The rearrangement uses TRBV27 and TRBJ1-1; D is possibly TRBD1 (5 bases). The CDR3 sequence is 18 residues long. Germline V gene sequence: CDR1 MNHEY, CDR2 SMNVEV (reference sequence). Trimming took 7 bases from V and 1 from J, leaving 25 bases between them.

DNA of the CDR3: TGTGCCAGTAGTATAATGGCAGGGAACTATGGCTACACCTTC. The encoded protein is CASSIMAGNYGYTF. The rearrangement joins TRBV19 to TRBJ1-2; tentative D call: TRBD1 (5 bases). In germline, CDR1 is LNHDA, CDR2 SQIVND (reference sequence). This CDR3 comprises 14 residues. Trimming shortened V by 2 bases and J by 2 bases, and 9 bases separated the two germline ends.

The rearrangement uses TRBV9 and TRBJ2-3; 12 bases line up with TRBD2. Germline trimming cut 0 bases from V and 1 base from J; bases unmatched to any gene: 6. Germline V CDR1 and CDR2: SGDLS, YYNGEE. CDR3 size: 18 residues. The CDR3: CASSVGLAGGPGTDTQYF. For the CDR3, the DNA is TGTGCCAGCAGCGTAGGTCTAGCGGGGGGGCCGGGCACAGATACGCAGTATTTT.

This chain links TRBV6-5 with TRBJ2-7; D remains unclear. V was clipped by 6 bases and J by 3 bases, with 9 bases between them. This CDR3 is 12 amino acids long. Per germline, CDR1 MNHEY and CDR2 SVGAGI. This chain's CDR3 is CASRGTFYEQYV. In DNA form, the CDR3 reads TGTGCCAGCAGGGGCACATTCTACGAGCAGTACGTC.

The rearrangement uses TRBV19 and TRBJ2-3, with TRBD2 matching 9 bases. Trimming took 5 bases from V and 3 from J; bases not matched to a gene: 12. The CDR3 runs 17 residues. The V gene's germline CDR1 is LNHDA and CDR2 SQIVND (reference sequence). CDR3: CASSFLPGTSLTDTQYF. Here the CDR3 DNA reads TGTGCCAGTAGTTTCCTACCCGGGACTAGCTTGACAGATACGCAGTATTTT.

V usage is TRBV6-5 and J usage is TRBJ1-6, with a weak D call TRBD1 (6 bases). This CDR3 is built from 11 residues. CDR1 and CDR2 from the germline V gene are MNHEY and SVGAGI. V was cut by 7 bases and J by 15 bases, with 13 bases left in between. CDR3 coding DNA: TGTGCCAGCACCACTGGGGGCCGCCTCCACTTT. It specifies CASTTGGRLHF.

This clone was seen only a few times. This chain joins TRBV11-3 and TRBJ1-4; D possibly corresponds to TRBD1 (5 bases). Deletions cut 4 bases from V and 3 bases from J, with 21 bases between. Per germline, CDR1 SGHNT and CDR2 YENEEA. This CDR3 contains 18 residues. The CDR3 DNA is TGTGCCAGCAGCTCAGCCTGGGGGGTTCCGGGAGCTAATGAAAAACTGTTTTTT. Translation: CASSSAWGVPGANEKLFF.

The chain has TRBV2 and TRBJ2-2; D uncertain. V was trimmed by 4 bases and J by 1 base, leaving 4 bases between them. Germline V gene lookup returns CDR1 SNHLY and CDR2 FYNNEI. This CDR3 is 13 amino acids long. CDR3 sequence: CASSGQNTGELFF. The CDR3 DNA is TGTGCCAGCAGTGGACAGAACACCGGGGAGCTGTTTTTT.

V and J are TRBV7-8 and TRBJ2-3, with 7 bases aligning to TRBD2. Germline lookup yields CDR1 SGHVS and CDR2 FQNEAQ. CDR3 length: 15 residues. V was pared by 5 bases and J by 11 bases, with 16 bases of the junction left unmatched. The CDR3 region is CASSREAGTQWRQYF. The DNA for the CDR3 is TGTGCCAGCAGCCGAGAAGCGGGGACCCAATGGAGGCAGTATTTT.

The CDR3 DNA follows: TGTGCCAGTAAAGGGGCAGGGCATAGCAATCAGCCCCAGCATTTT. Its protein is CASKGAGHSNQPQHF. This sequence joins TRBV19 and TRBJ1-5, with a weak D call TRBD1 (5 bases). The CDR3 loop spans 15 amino acids. Germline V gives CDR1 LNHDA, CDR2 SQIVND (reference sequence). The ends were cut back, 7 bases at V and 0 bases at J, with 13 bases in the middle.

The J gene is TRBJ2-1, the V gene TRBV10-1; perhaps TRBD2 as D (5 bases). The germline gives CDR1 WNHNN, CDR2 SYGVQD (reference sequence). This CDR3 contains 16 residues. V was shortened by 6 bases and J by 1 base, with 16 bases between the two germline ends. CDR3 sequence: CASSPTLATSYNEQFF. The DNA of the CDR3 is TGCGCCAGCAGCCCCACTCTAGCAACTTCCTACAATGAGCAGTTCTTC.

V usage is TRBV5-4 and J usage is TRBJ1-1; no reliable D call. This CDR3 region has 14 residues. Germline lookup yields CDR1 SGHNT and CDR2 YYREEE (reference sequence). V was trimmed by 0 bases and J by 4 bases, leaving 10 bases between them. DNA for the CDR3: TGTGCCAGCAGCTTGGGAGGGTCTGGCACTGAAGCTTTCTTT. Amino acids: CASSLGGSGTEAFF. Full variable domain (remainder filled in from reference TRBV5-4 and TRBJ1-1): ETGVTQSPTHLIKTRGQQVTLRCSSQSGHNTVSWYQQALGQGPQFIFQYYREEENGRGNFPPRFSGLQFPNYSSELNVNALELDDSALYLCASSLGGSGTEAFFGQGTRLTVV.

The CDR3 here is CASSPGQGGLGNQPQHF. In nucleotides, the CDR3 is TGTGCCAGCAGCCCCGGACAGGGGGGACTAGGCAATCAGCCCCAGCATTTT. V is TRBV7-9 and J is TRBJ1-5, with 10 nucleotides matching TRBD1. The CDR3 runs to 17 residues. J lost 2 bases, V lost 5 bases, and 9 bases had no gene match. Looked up from germline, CDR1 is SEHNR and CDR2 is FQNEAQ (reference sequence).

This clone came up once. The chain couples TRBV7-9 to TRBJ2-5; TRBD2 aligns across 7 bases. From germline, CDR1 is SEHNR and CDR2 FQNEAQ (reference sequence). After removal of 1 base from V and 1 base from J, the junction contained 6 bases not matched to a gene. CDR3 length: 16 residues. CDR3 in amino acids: CASSLGTRYIQETQYF. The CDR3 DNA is TGTGCCAGCAGCTTAGGGACTAGATACATCCAAGAGACCCAGTACTTC.

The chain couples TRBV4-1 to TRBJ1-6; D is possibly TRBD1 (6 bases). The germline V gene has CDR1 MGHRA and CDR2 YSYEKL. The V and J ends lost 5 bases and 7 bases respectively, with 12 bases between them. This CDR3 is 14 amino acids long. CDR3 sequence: CASSDTGPNSPLHF. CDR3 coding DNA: TGCGCCAGCAGCGATACAGGGCCAAATTCACCCCTCCACTTT.

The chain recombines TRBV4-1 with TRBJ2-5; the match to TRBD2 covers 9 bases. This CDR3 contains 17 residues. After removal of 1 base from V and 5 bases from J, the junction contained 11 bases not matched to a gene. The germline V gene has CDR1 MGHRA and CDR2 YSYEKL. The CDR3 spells CASSQGAERGARETQYF. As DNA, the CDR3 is TGCGCCAGCAGCCAAGGGGCCGAGCGGGGGGCGCGGGAGACCCAGTACTTC.

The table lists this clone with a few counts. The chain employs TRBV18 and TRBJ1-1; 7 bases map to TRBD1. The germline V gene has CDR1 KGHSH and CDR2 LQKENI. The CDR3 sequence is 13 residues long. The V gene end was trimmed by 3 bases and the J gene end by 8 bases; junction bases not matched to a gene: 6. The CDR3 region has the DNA TGTGCCAGCTCACCGCCAACAGGGGCGGAAGCTTTCTTT. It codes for CASSPPTGAEAFF.

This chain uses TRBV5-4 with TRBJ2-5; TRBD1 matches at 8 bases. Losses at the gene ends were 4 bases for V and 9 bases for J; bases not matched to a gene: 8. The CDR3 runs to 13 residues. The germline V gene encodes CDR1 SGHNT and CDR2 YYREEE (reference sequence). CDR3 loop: CASSDDQGAAQYF. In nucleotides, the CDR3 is TGTGCCAGCAGCGACGATCAGGGGGCGGCCCAGTACTTC.

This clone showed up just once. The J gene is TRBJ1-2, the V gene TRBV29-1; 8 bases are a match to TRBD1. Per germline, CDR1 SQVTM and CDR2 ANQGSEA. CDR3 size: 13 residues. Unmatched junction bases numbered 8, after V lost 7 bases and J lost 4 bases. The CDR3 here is CSAAQDRAYGYTF. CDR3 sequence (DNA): TGCAGCGCTGCCCAGGACAGGGCCTATGGCTACACCTTC.

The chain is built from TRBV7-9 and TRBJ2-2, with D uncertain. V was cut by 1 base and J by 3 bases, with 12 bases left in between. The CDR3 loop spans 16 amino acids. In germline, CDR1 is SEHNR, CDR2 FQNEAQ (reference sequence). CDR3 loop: CASSLGAGLDTGELFF. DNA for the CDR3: TGTGCCAGCAGCTTAGGAGCCGGGTTGGACACCGGGGAGCTGTTTTTT.

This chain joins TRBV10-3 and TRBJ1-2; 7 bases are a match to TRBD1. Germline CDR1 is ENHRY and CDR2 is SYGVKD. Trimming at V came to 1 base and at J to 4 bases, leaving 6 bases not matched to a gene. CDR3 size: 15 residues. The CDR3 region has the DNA TGTGCCATCAGTGAGTTGACAGGGAAGAGCTATGGCTACACCTTC. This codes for CAISELTGKSYGYTF.

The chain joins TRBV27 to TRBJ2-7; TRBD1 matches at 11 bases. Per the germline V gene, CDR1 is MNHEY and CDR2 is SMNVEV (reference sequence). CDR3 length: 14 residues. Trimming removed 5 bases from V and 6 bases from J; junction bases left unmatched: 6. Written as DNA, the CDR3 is TGTGCCAGCAGTCCCAGGACAGGGGGCTTCGAGCAGTACGTC. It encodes CASSPRTGGFEQYV.

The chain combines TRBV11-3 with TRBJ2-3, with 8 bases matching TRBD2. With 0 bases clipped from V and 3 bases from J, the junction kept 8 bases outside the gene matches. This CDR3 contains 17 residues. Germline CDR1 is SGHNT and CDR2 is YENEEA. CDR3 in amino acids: CASSLDGRAGGTDTQYF. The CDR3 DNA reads TGTGCCAGCAGCTTAGATGGTAGGGCGGGAGGAACAGATACGCAGTATTTT.

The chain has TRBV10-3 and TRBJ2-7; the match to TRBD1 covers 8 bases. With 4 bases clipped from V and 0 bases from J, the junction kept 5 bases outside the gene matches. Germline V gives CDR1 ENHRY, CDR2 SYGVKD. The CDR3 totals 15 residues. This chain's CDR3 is CAISAGGHSSYEQYV. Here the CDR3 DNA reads TGTGCCATCAGTGCAGGGGGCCATAGCTCCTACGAGCAGTACGTC.

The chain's CDR3 is CASSFMWGGNNEQFF. The DNA of the CDR3 is TGCGCCAGCAGCTTCATGTGGGGGGGCAACAATGAGCAGTTCTTC. This chain links TRBV5-1 with TRBJ2-1, with D possibly being TRBD2 (7 bases). The V end lost 2 bases, the J end lost 5 bases, and 14 bases lay between the germline ends. CDR1 is SGHRS and CDR2 is YFSETQ in the germline V gene. The length of the CDR3 is 15 residues.

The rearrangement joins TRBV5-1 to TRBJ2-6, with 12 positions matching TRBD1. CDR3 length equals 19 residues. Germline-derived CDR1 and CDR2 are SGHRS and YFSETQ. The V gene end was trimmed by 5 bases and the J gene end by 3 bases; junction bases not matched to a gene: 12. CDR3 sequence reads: CASRTGSGQGAYGANVLTF. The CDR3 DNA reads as TGCGCCAGCAGGACGGGTTCGGGACAGGGGGCTTATGGGGCCAACGTCCTGACTTTC.

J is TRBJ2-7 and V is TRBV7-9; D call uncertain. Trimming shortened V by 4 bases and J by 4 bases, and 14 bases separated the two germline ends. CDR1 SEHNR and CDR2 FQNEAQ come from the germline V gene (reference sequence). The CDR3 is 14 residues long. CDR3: CASSSLQTSYEQYF. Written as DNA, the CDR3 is TGTGCCAGCAGCTCCCTACAGACATCTTACGAGCAGTACTTC. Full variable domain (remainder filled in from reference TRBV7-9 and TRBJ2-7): DTGVSQNPRHKITKRGQNVTFRCDPISEHNRLYWYRQTLGQGPEFLTYFQNEAQLEKSRLLSDRFSAERPKGSFSTLEIQRTEQGDSAMYLCASSSLQTSYEQYFGPGTRLTVT.

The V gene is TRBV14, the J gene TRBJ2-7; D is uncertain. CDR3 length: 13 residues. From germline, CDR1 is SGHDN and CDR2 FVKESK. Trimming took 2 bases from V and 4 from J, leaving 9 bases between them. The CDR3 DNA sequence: TGTGCCAGCAGCCAACTTGATAGATACGAGCAGTACTTC. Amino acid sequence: CASSQLDRYEQYF.

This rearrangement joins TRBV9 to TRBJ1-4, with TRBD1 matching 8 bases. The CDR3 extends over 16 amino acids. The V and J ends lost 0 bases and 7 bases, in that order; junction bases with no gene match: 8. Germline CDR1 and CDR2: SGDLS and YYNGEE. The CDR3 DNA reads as TGTGCCAGCAGCGTAGGCCCAGGTACAGGGGGTGAAAAACTGTTTTTT. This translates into CASSVGPGTGGEKLFF.